The source of this TCR beta chain is a study of neurological immune-mediated disorders. The study's findings and limits: The study found no CDR3 amino acid sequences shared by expanded clones across subjects, suggesting private repertoires in all groups.

After removal of 2 bases from V and 1 base from J, the junction contained 3 bases not matched to a gene. Germline loops: CDR1 LNHNV, CDR2 YYDKDF (reference sequence). The CDR3 extends over 16 amino acids. TCRdb reprocessed the 5' RACE reads with MiXCR, giving one entry per CDR3 protein. Among tens of thousands of distinct CDR3 sequences listed, approximately 10% were seen once. This clonotype was detected ten times or more. Antigen specificity is unknown. The genes are TRBV15 and TRBJ2-4; TRBD1 matches at 9 bases. The TCR originated in a man in his 70s with HTLV-1-associated myelopathy (HAM/TSP). What was sequenced was PBMCs. CDR3 amino acids: CATSRSGTGAKNIQYF. Here the CDR3 DNA reads TGTGCCACCAGCAGATCCGGGACAGGGGCCAAAAACATTCAGTACTTC.